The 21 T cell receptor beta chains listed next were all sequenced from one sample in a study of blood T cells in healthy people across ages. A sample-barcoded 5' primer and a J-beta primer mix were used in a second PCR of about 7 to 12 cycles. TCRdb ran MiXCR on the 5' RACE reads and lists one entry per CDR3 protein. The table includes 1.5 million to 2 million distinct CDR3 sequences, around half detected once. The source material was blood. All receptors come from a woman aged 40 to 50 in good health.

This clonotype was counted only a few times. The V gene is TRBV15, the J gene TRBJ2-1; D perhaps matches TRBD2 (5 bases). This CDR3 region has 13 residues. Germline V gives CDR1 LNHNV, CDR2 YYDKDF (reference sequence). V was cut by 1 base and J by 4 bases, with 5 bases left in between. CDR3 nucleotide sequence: TGTGCCACCAGCAGAGGAGGGTACAATGAGCAGTTCTTC. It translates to CATSRGGYNEQFF.

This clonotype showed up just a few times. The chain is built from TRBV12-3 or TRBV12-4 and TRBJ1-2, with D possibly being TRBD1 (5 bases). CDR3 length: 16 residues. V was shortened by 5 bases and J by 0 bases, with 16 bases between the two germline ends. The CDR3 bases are TGTGCCAGCAGTCCTTCTTTTAGGGGATCTAACTATGGCTACACCTTC. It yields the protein CASSPSFRGSNYGYTF.

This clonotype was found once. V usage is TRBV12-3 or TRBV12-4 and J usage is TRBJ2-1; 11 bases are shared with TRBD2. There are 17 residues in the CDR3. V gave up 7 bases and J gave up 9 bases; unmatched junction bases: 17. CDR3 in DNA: TGTGCCAGCAAGGTACTAGCGGGGGCCGCAACCAACACTGAGCAGTTCTTC. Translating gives CASKVLAGAATNTEQFF.

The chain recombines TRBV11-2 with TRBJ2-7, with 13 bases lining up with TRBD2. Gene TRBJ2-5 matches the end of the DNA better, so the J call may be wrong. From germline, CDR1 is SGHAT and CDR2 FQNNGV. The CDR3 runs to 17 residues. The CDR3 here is CASSLGGTSGVGETQYF. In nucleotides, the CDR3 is TGTGCCAGCAGCTTAGGAGGGACTAGCGGGGTAGGGGAGACCCAGTACTTC.

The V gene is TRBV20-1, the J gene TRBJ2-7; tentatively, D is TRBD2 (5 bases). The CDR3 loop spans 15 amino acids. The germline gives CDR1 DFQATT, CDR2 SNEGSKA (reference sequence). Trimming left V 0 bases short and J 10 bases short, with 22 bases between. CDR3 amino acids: CSARDGRLRQEAQYF. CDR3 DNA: TGCAGTGCTAGAGATGGGAGACTGCGGCAAGAGGCCCAGTACTTC.

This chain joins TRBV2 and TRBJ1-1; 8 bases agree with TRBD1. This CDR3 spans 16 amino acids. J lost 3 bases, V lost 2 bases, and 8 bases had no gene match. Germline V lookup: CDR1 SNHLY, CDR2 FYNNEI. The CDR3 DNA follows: TGTGCCAGCAGTGAAATGGGACAGGTAATTTACACTGAAGCTTTCTTT. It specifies CASSEMGQVIYTEAFF.

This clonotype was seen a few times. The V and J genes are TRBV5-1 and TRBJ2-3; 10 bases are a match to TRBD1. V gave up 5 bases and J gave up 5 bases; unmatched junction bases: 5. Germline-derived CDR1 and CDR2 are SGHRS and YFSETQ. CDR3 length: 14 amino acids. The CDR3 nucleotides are TGCGCCAGCAGAGCCGGGACAGGGGAAGATACGCAGTATTTT. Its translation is CASRAGTGEDTQYF.

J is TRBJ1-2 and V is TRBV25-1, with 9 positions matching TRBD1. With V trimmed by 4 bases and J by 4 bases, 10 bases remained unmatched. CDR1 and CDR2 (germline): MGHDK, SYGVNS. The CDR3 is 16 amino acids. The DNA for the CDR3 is TGTGCCAGCAGTGGGATGCGACAGGGGGTGGGCTATGGCTACACCTTC. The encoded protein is CASSGMRQGVGYGYTF.

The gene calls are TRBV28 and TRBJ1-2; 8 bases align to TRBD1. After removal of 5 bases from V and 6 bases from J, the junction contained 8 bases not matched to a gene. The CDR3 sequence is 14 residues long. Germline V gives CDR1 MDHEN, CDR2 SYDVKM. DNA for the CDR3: TGTGCCAGCAGTCCACGGACAGGGCCTGATGGCTACACCTTC. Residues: CASSPRTGPDGYTF.

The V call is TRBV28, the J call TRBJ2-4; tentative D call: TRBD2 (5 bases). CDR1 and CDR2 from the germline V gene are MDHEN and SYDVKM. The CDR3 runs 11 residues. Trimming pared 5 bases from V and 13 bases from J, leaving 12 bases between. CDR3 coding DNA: TGTGCCAGCAGTCCGCGAGGGAAGCAGTACTTC. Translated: CASSPRGKQYF.

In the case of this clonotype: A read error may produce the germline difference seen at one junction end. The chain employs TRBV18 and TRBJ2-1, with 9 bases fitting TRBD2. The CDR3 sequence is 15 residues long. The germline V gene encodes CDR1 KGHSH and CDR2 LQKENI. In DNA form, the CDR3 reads TGTGCCAGCTCGCAGACTAGCGGAGGTTACAATGAGCGGTTCTTC. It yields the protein CASSQTSGGYNERFF.

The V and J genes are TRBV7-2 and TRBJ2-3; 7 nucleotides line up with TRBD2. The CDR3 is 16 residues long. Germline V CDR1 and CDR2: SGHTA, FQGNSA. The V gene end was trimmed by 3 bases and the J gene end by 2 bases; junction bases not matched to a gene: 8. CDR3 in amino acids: CASSFWGGIITDTQYF. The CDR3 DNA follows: TGTGCCAGCAGCTTTTGGGGGGGGATCATCACAGATACGCAGTATTTT.

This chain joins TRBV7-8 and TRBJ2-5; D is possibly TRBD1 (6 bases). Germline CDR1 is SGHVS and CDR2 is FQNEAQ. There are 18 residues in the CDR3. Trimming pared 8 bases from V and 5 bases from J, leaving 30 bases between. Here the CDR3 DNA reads TGTGCCAGCGAACTCTCCAATTCCGGGACACCATTAGGGGAGACCCAGTACTTC. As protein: CASELSNSGTPLGETQYF.

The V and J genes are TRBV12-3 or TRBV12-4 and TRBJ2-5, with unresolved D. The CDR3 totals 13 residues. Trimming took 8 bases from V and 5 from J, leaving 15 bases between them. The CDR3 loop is CASRIAAGETQYF. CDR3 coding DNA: TGTGCCAGCCGAATAGCCGCCGGGGAGACCCAGTACTTC.

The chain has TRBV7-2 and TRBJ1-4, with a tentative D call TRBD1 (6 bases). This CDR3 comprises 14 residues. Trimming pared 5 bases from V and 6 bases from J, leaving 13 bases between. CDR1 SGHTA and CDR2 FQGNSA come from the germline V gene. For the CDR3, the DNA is TGTGCCAGCAGCACGGGGGCCTCCCATGAAAAACTGTTTTTT. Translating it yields CASSTGASHEKLFF.

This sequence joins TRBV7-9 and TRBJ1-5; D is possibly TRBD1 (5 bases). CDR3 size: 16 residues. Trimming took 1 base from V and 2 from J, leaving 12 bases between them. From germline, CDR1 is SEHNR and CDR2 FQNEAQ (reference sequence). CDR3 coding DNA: TGTGCCAGCAGCTTAGGCGGGGACCGCCGCAATCAGCCCCAGCATTTT. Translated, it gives CASSLGGDRRNQPQHF.

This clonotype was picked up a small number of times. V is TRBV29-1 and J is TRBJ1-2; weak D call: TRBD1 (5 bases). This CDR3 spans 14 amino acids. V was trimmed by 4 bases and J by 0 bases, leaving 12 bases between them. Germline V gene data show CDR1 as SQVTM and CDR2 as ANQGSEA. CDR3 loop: CSVVQGATNYGYTF. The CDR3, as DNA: TGCAGCGTTGTACAAGGGGCGACTAACTATGGCTACACCTTC.

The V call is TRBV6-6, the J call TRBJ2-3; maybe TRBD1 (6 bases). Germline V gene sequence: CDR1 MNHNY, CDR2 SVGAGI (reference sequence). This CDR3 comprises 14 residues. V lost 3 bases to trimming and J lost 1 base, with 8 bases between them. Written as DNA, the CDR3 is TGTGCCAGCAGTTATAACAGGGGCACAGATACGCAGTATTTT. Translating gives CASSYNRGTDTQYF.

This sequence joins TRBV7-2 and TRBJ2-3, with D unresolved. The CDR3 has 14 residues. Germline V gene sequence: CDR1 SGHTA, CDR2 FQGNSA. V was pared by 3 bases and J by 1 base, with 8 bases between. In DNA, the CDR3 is TGTGCCAGCAGCTTTAATCTGGGCACAGATACGCAGTATTTT. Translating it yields CASSFNLGTDTQYF.

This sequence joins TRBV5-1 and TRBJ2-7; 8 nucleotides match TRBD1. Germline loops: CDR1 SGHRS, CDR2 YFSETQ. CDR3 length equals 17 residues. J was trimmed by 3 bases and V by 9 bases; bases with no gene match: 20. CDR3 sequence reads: CATSLGVAGGVSYEQYF. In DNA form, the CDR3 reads TGCGCCACCTCCCTCGGGGTCGCAGGGGGCGTCAGCTACGAGCAGTACTTC.

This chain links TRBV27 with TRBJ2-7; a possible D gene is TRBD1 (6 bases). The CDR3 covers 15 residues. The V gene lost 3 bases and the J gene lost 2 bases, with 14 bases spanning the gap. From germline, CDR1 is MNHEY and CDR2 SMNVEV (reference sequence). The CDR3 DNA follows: TGTGCCAGCAGTTTTGCAGGGGATACCCCCTACGAGCAGTACTTC. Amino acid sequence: CASSFAGDTPYEQYF.